The 30 T cell receptor beta chains below all came from one sample that was sequenced in a study of T cell clones after liver transplantation. Clones were read by immunoSEQ multiplex PCR, and TCRdb kept only the in-frame ones, dropping some. The sample shows tens of thousands of clones, more than 70% of them seen only once. This sample comprised CD4+ T cells from blood, obtained at the 22-month timepoint. These receptors were taken from a human patient who received a liver transplant. A share of the T cells may be of graft donor origin.

This rearrangement joins TRBV10-2 to TRBJ2-3; 10 nucleotides agree with TRBD2. Per the germline V gene, CDR1 is WSHSY and CDR2 is SAAADI. This CDR3 has 15 amino acids. The V and J ends lost 6 bases and 1 base, in that order; junction bases with no gene match: 4. CDR3 residues: CASSPGLAGTDTQYF. The CDR3, as DNA: TGCGCCAGCAGCCCCGGACTAGCGGGCACAGATACGCAGTATTTT.

The chain couples TRBV28 to TRBJ2-7; unclear D gene. Germline-derived CDR1 and CDR2 are MDHEN and SYDVKM. The ends were cut back, 3 bases at V and 6 bases at J, with 9 bases in the middle. The CDR3 consists of 12 residues. CDR3 bases: TGTGCCAGCAGTTTTGGGTTTTCCGAGCAGTACTTC. Protein product: CASSFGFSEQYF.

The CDR3 spells CASSDLSTGTNEKLFF. The CDR3 bases are TGTGCCAGCAGCGACCTATCGACGGGAACTAATGAAAAACTGTTTTTT. The J gene is TRBJ1-4, the V gene TRBV5-5; the D is unclear. This CDR3 region has 16 residues. Trimming stripped 4 bases from V and 1 base from J, with 14 bases between. CDR1 is SGHKS, CDR2 YYEKEE, per germline (reference sequence).

CDR3 nucleotides: TGTGCCAGCAGCTTAAACGGGGGCGAAAACCAGCCCCAGCATTTT. This translates into CASSLNGGENQPQHF. The V call is TRBV7-9, the J call TRBJ1-5, with D perhaps TRBD1 (6 bases). CDR1 SEHNR and CDR2 FQNEAQ come from the germline V gene (reference sequence). This CDR3 comprises 15 residues. The germline V and J ends were trimmed by 2 bases and 7 bases, with 15 bases remaining between them.

The chain employs TRBV6-5 and TRBJ2-3; D is ambiguous. Trimming removed 5 bases at V and 4 bases at J, with 13 bases between. Per germline, CDR1 MNHEY and CDR2 SVGAGI. There are 14 residues in the CDR3. The CDR3: CASSRTPRADTQYF. For the CDR3, the DNA is TGTGCCAGCAGTCGGACCCCGCGCGCAGATACGCAGTATTTT.

This clone turned up a few times. V and J are TRBV2 and TRBJ2-7, with unresolved D. The CDR3 loop spans 12 amino acids. The V end lost 6 bases, the J end lost 3 bases, and 9 bases lay between the germline ends. Germline assignment: CDR1 SNHLY and CDR2 FYNNEI. The CDR3 sequence: CASSPAGYEQYF. DNA of the CDR3: TGTGCCAGCAGCCCCGCAGGCTACGAGCAGTACTTC.

The rearrangement links TRBV28 to TRBJ2-3, with 10 bases matching TRBD2. The junction had 12 bases not matched to a gene; V was cut back by 4 bases and J by 11 bases. The germline gives CDR1 MDHEN, CDR2 SYDVKM. The CDR3 loop spans 15 amino acids. The CDR3 protein is CASSSGEAGGTGQYF. CDR3 bases: TGTGCCAGCAGTTCCGGGGAAGCGGGGGGGACTGGGCAGTATTTT.

This sequence joins TRBV5-4 and TRBJ2-3, with 8 nucleotides matching TRBD2. CDR1 is SGHNT and CDR2 is YYREEE in the germline V gene (reference sequence). This CDR3 comprises 15 residues. V lost 0 bases to trimming and J lost 6 bases; unmatched junction nucleotides: 6. In nucleotides, the CDR3 is TGTGCCAGCAGCTTGGGCGGGGGGATTTGGGATACGCAGTATTTT. The encoded protein is CASSLGGGIWDTQYF.

The chain carries TRBV4-2 and TRBJ2-7; 11 nucleotides match TRBD1. Germline trimming cut 5 bases from V and 4 bases from J; bases unmatched to any gene: 4. CDR3 length: 14 residues. Germline CDR1 LGHNA, CDR2 YNFKEQ. The CDR3 bases are TGTGCCAGCAGCTGGGGACAGGGGGAGTACGAGCAGTACTTC. Translated, it gives CASSWGQGEYEQYF.

CDR3 in amino acids: CASSPRGGGLVTEAFF. The CDR3, as DNA: TGTGCCTCTTCACCCCGAGGGGGCGGGTTGGTCACTGAAGCTTTCTTT. V is TRBV2 and J is TRBJ1-1, with 7 bases aligning to TRBD1. Germline CDR1 is SNHLY and CDR2 is FYNNEI. J was trimmed by 4 bases and V by 11 bases; bases with no gene match: 19. The CDR3 is 16 residues long.

The chain has TRBV29-1 and TRBJ2-6; the D is unclear. The CDR3 is made up of 13 amino acids. Germline V CDR1 and CDR2: SQVTM, ANQGSEA. Trimming took off 5 bases at V and 0 bases at J, with 5 bases between the two ends. The CDR3 DNA is TGCAGCGTTTTGTTCTCTGGGGCCAACGTCCTGACTTTC. It specifies CSVLFSGANVLTF.

V and J are TRBV5-1 and TRBJ2-2; 8 bases are a match to TRBD1. Germline-derived CDR1 and CDR2 are SGHRS and YFSETQ. V dropped 7 bases and J dropped 3; count of bases not matched to a gene: 11. The CDR3 sequence is 16 residues long. CDR3 amino acids: CASGELGTGDTGELFF. The CDR3 nucleotides read TGCGCCAGCGGCGAATTGGGGACAGGAGACACCGGGGAGCTGTTTTTT.

V gene TRBV6-1 combines with J gene TRBJ2-2, with TRBD2 matching over 7 bases. Germline CDR1 reads MNHNS; CDR2 reads SASEGT. V shed 8 bases and J 5 bases; nucleotides not matched to a gene: 8. The CDR3 spans 14 residues. The CDR3 DNA reads as TGTGCCAGCCTTGTCGTCGGGGGGACCGGGGAGCTGTTTTTT. Translation gives CASLVVGGTGELFF.

This clone was counted only a few times. The V and J genes are TRBV6-5 and TRBJ1-2; D perhaps matches TRBD1 (5 bases). Trimming stripped 6 bases from V and 5 bases from J, with 16 bases between. The length of the CDR3 is 14 residues. Germline lookup yields CDR1 MNHEY and CDR2 SVGAGI. This CDR3 reads CASRPGTEFYGYTF. The CDR3 nucleotides read TGTGCCAGCAGACCCGGGACCGAGTTTTATGGCTACACCTTC.

The chain carries TRBV5-4 and TRBJ2-7, with D perhaps matching TRBD2 (7 bases). V was clipped by 4 bases and J by 3 bases, with 17 bases between them. Germline V gene sequence: CDR1 SGHNT, CDR2 YYREEE (reference sequence). This CDR3 has 15 residues. In nucleotides, the CDR3 is TGTGCCAGCAGCCGGGGAGTGAGGGGGGGCTACGAGCAGTACTTC. Amino acid sequence: CASSRGVRGGYEQYF.

J is TRBJ2-5 and V is TRBV10-2; D remains ambiguous. With 6 bases removed from V and 3 bases from J, the gap between germline ends came to 17 bases. CDR3 length equals 15 residues. CDR1 and CDR2 from the germline V gene are WSHSY and SAAADI. The CDR3, as DNA: TGCGCCAGCAGCGAGATTTGGGGATCCAAAGAGACCCAGTACTTC. Encoded protein: CASSEIWGSKETQYF.

The chain uses TRBV10-3 and TRBJ2-7; 9 nucleotides agree with TRBD2. CDR3 size: 16 residues. Germline CDR1 and CDR2: ENHRY and SYGVKD. Losses at the gene ends were 4 bases for V and 3 bases for J; bases not matched to a gene: 10. CDR3 in DNA: TGTGCCATCAGTGCCGTATTTCTAGCGGGGAGCTACGAGCAGTACTTC. It codes for CAISAVFLAGSYEQYF.

The chain recombines TRBV7-8 with TRBJ2-7; TRBD1 aligns across 7 bases. The CDR3 totals 15 residues. V shed 5 bases and J 3 bases; nucleotides not matched to a gene: 10. In germline, CDR1 is SGHVS, CDR2 FQNEAQ. CDR3 DNA: TGTGCCAGCAGCAAATTAACAGGGGACAACTACGAGCAGTACTTC. This translates into CASSKLTGDNYEQYF. The whole variable domain, remainder taken from reference TRBV7-8 and TRBJ2-7, is GAGVSQSPRYKVAKRGQDVALRCDPISGHVSLFWYQQALGQGPEFLTYFQNEAQLDKSGLPSDRFFAERPEGSVSTLKIQRTQQEDSAVYLCASSKLTGDNYEQYFGPGTRLTVT.

The J gene is TRBJ1-2, the V gene TRBV27; D might be TRBD1 (5 bases). V lost 2 bases to trimming and J lost 4 bases, with 8 bases between them. CDR3 length: 13 amino acids. Germline V lookup: CDR1 MNHEY, CDR2 SMNVEV (reference sequence). In nucleotides, the CDR3 is TGTGCCAGCAGTTTAAGGGGTAGCTATGGCTACACCTTC. Protein: CASSLRGSYGYTF.

The rearrangement joins TRBV28 to TRBJ2-3; 7 bases align to TRBD1. V dropped 10 bases and J dropped 1; count of bases not matched to a gene: 8. The CDR3 contains 14 residues. Germline CDR1 reads MDHEN; CDR2 reads SYDVKM. The CDR3 coding sequence is TGTGCCACCGAGGACAGGCCACGCACAGATACGCAGTATTTT. Its translation: CATEDRPRTDTQYF.

This sequence joins TRBV6-1 and TRBJ2-1; 10 nucleotides line up with TRBD1. CDR1 is MNHNS, CDR2 SASEGT, per germline. This CDR3 has 15 residues. Trimming took 4 bases from V and 1 from J; bases not matched to a gene: 1. In DNA, the CDR3 is TGTGCCAGCAGTGGGACAGGGGGTTCCTACAATGAGCAGTTCTTC. Its translation is CASSGTGGSYNEQFF.

V usage is TRBV5-6 and J usage is TRBJ2-1; D remains unclear. The V gene lost 0 bases and the J gene lost 5 bases, with 3 bases spanning the gap. CDR1 SGHDT and CDR2 YYEEEE come from the germline V gene. The CDR3 totals 12 residues. CDR3 in amino acids: CASSLVDNEQFF. CDR3 in DNA: TGTGCCAGCAGCTTGGTGGACAATGAGCAGTTCTTC.

The table lists this clone with a count of one. V and J are TRBV7-3 and TRBJ2-7; D gene ambiguous. This CDR3 is 15 amino acids long. The germline CDR1 and CDR2 sequences are SGHTA and FQGTGA. Trimming removed 2 bases at V and 3 bases at J, with 14 bases between. In DNA, the CDR3 is TGTGCCAGCAGCTTAGTAGCAGTGGAAAACTACGAGCAGTACTTC. Encoded protein: CASSLVAVENYEQYF.

J is TRBJ2-4 and V is TRBV7-2; D not certain. The CDR3 length is 13 residues. Per the germline V gene, CDR1 is SGHTA and CDR2 is FQGNSA. V lost 1 base to trimming and J lost 13 bases, with 14 bases between them. CDR3 amino acids: CASSLERRAGQYF. CDR3 DNA: TGTGCCAGCAGCTTAGAAAGAAGGGCCGGGCAGTACTTC.

The chain joins TRBV6-5 to TRBJ1-1; the D is unclear. V was shortened by 0 bases and J by 4 bases, with 6 bases between the two germline ends. This CDR3 comprises 13 residues. Germline V gene data show CDR1 as MNHEY and CDR2 as SVGAGI. The CDR3 DNA is TGTGCCAGCAGTTACTCGAAGGCCACTGAAGCTTTCTTT. Translated: CASSYSKATEAFF.

The chain employs TRBV6-1 and TRBJ1-2; D possibly corresponds to TRBD1 (6 bases). This CDR3 comprises 14 residues. The V end was cut by 4 bases, the J end by 5 bases, with 14 bases between. The V gene's germline CDR1 is MNHNS and CDR2 SASEGT. CDR3 amino acids: CASSVRTELYGYTF. Here the CDR3 DNA reads TGTGCCAGCAGTGTAAGGACAGAGCTGTATGGCTACACCTTC.

J is TRBJ1-1 and V is TRBV11-2; no reliable D call. CDR1 SGHAT and CDR2 FQNNGV come from the germline V gene. V lost 5 bases to trimming and J lost 0 bases, with 10 bases between them. The CDR3 is 14 residues long. The CDR3 region has the DNA TGTGCCAGCAGCCCCACAAGCCTGAACACTGAAGCTTTCTTT. Protein product: CASSPTSLNTEAFF.

The chain links TRBV10-1 to TRBJ2-7, with TRBD1 matching 11 bases. CDR1 is WNHNN and CDR2 is SYGVQD in the germline V gene (reference sequence). The CDR3 totals 14 residues. Trimming took 3 bases from V and 7 from J; bases not matched to a gene: 5. The CDR3: CASSEGTGGREQYF. The DNA for the CDR3 is TGCGCCAGCAGTGAAGGGACAGGGGGTCGGGAGCAGTACTTC.

The CDR3 is CASRRQGSYNSPLHF. CDR3 sequence (DNA): TGTGCCAGCAGACGACAGGGCTCCTATAATTCACCCCTCCACTTT. J is TRBJ1-6 and V is TRBV6-5; 7 nucleotides agree with TRBD1. Germline V gene sequence: CDR1 MNHEY, CDR2 SVGAGI. This CDR3 is 15 amino acids long. Unmatched junction bases numbered 2, after V lost 6 bases and J lost 0 bases.

This chain links TRBV5-5 with TRBJ1-1, with unresolved D. CDR1 is SGHKS and CDR2 is YYEKEE in the germline V gene (reference sequence). Trimming pared 0 bases from V and 5 bases from J, leaving 5 bases between. The CDR3 consists of 12 residues. This CDR3 reads CASSLVGTEAFF. The CDR3 DNA reads as TGTGCCAGCAGCTTGGTAGGGACTGAAGCTTTCTTT.